This T cell receptor beta chain came from a study of blood T cell repertoires in COVID-19. Overall study: From T cells, B-cell-depleted T cells, or PBMCs came the material, which was cDNA or gDNA.

For recovered donors of Cohort 3, there were two negative PCRs, clearance, or symptom resolution. This clone was seen once. This table comes from immunoSEQ multiplex PCR, and its TCRdb copy is limited to in-frame clones, with some not included. The sample lists 150,000 to 250,000 clones, around 82% occurring once. The CDR3 sequence is 16 residues long. J lost 6 bases, V lost 2 bases, and 5 bases had no gene match. Germline V gene sequence: CDR1 KGHSH, CDR2 LQKENI. The sequencing sample was made of PBMCs or T cells enriched from blood (not recorded which). The TCR comes from a man in his forties or fifties who had recovered from COVID-19. The chain is built from TRBV18 and TRBJ2-3, with 13 bases fitting TRBD2. The CDR3 spells CASSPRTSGSGDTQYF. The CDR3 DNA reads TGTGCCAGCTCACCAAGGACTAGCGGGAGTGGGGATACGCAGTATTTT.